Listed here are 20 T cell receptor beta chains from one sample, sequenced in a study of graft-versus-host responses after intestinal transplantation. These receptors have no known antigen. TCRdb keeps only in-frame clones here, not all; method: immunoSEQ multiplex PCR. The sample holds 45,000 to 65,000 clones, almost 95% seen once. This sample comprised unstimulated CD4+ T cells sorted from spleen or lymph node cells, obtained before transplant. These receptors were taken from a human donor who was the organ donor for an intestinal transplant.

The chain carries TRBV19 and TRBJ1-1; D remains unclear. The germline gives CDR1 LNHDA, CDR2 SQIVND (reference sequence). The V end was cut by 4 bases, the J end by 0 bases, with 12 bases between. The CDR3 is made up of 15 amino acids. The CDR3 DNA reads as TGTGCCAGTAGTAGAGAAGGATATATGAACACTGAAGCTTTCTTT. Translated, it gives CASSREGYMNTEAFF.

This rearrangement joins TRBV18 to TRBJ2-5; possible D gene TRBD1, 6 bases. V was cut by 2 bases and J by 4 bases, with 8 bases left in between. The CDR3 length is 13 residues. CDR1 KGHSH and CDR2 LQKENI come from the germline V gene. The CDR3 region is CASSPGTTETQYF. In DNA, the CDR3 is TGTGCCAGCTCACCAGGGACAACAGAGACCCAGTACTTC.

The rearrangement links TRBV7-2 to TRBJ2-5; 8 bases are shared with TRBD1. V shed 1 base, J shed 4 bases, and the junction held 2 bases outside the gene matches. From germline, CDR1 is SGHTA and CDR2 FQGNSA. This CDR3 region has 14 residues. This CDR3 reads CASSLDRGRETQYF. The CDR3 DNA reads TGTGCCAGCAGCTTAGACAGGGGGAGAGAGACCCAGTACTTC. The full variable domain, its missing parts supplied by reference TRBV7-2 and TRBJ2-5, is GAGVSQSPSNKVTEKGKDVELRCDPISGHTALYWYRQSLGQGLEFLIYFQGNSAPDKSGLPSDRFSAERTGGSVSTLTIQRTQQEDSAVYLCASSLDRGRETQYFGPGTRLLVL.

The V gene is TRBV2, the J gene TRBJ2-7; maybe TRBD1 (6 bases). V was cut by 10 bases and J by 0 bases, with 19 bases left in between. CDR3 size: 15 residues. Germline lookup yields CDR1 SNHLY and CDR2 FYNNEI. The DNA for the CDR3 is TGTGCCACCAAAAGGAGGACAGCGAGCTCCTACGAGCAGTACTTC. Its translation is CATKRRTASSYEQYF.

The rearrangement joins TRBV19 to TRBJ1-6; D is unclear. The ends were cut back, 7 bases at V and 0 bases at J, with 13 bases in the middle. The CDR3 sequence is 16 residues long. The germline V gene has CDR1 LNHDA and CDR2 SQIVND (reference sequence). CDR3 nucleotides: TGTGCCAGTAAGGTGGAGGAGAGCTCCTATAATTCACCCCTCCACTTT. It specifies CASKVEESSYNSPLHF.

The chain uses TRBV28 and TRBJ1-6; tentative D call: TRBD1 (6 bases). This CDR3 spans 15 amino acids. Looked up from germline, CDR1 is MDHEN and CDR2 is SYDVKM. Trimming took off 5 bases at V and 7 bases at J, with 15 bases between the two ends. CDR3 residues: CASSPPRGSNSPLHF. As DNA, the CDR3 is TGTGCCAGCAGTCCGCCCAGGGGAAGCAATTCACCCCTCCACTTT.

CDR3 sequence reads: CASSIDRGNEQFF. The CDR3, as DNA: TGTGCCAGCAGTATTGACAGGGGAAATGAGCAGTTCTTC. The V and J genes are TRBV2 and TRBJ2-1; 8 bases are a match to TRBD1. V was pared by 5 bases and J by 7 bases, with 4 bases of the junction left unmatched. Per germline, CDR1 SNHLY and CDR2 FYNNEI. The CDR3 extends over 13 amino acids.

The chain links TRBV7-2 to TRBJ2-2, with 8 positions matching TRBD2. This CDR3 contains 17 residues. Germline loops: CDR1 SGHTA, CDR2 FQGNSA. V lost 3 bases to trimming and J lost 1 base; unmatched junction nucleotides: 7. CDR3 protein: CASSLGLLAGNTGELFF. In DNA form, the CDR3 reads TGTGCCAGCAGCTTGGGGCTTCTAGCGGGGAACACCGGGGAGCTGTTTTTT.

The chain carries TRBV5-1 and TRBJ2-3; perhaps TRBD1 as D (5 bases). From germline, CDR1 is SGHRS and CDR2 YFSETQ. The CDR3 is 13 residues long. Trimming stripped 9 bases from V and 2 bases from J, with 13 bases between. The CDR3 is CATSRELTDTQYF. The CDR3 DNA follows: TGCGCCACCTCCAGGGAACTCACAGATACGCAGTATTTT. The variable domain in full, completed from reference TRBV5-1 and TRBJ2-3, reads KAGVTQTPRYLIKTRGQQVTLSCSPISGHRSVSWYQQTPGQGLQFLFEYFSETQRNKGNFPGRFSGRQFSNSRSEMNVSTLELGDSALYLCATSRELTDTQYFGPGTRLTVL.

This chain connects TRBV10-2 to TRBJ1-2, with unresolved D. V was shortened by 0 bases and J by 2 bases, with 7 bases between the two germline ends. Germline lookup yields CDR1 WSHSY and CDR2 SAAADI. This CDR3 has 14 amino acids. CDR3 DNA: TGCGCCAGCAGTGAGTCCGTACAAAACTATGGCTACACCTTC. Its protein is CASSESVQNYGYTF.

The rearrangement uses TRBV7-2 and TRBJ2-7, with 9 bases aligning to TRBD1. The J segment lost 0 bases and the V segment lost 5 bases, leaving 5 bases of the junction unmatched. The V gene's germline CDR1 is SGHTA and CDR2 FQGNSA. The CDR3 loop spans 15 amino acids. In DNA, the CDR3 is TGTGCCAGCAGCCCTGGACAGGGGTACTCCTACGAGCAGTACTTC. This encodes CASSPGQGYSYEQYF.

The chain combines TRBV28 with TRBJ2-7; weak D call: TRBD1 (7 bases). CDR1 and CDR2 from the germline V gene are MDHEN and SYDVKM. The length of the CDR3 is 16 residues. V gave up 3 bases and J gave up 2 bases, with 17 bases separating them. CDR3 coding DNA: TGTGCCAGCAGTTTCATTGCCCCCAGGGGGGCCTACGAGCAGTACTTC. It translates to CASSFIAPRGAYEQYF.

The genes are TRBV15 and TRBJ2-2, with 8 bases matching TRBD1. The V segment lost 3 bases and the J segment 0 bases; nucleotides outside the gene matches: 3. The CDR3 is 16 amino acids. The germline CDR1 and CDR2 sequences are LNHNV and YYDKDF (reference sequence). The CDR3 region has the DNA TGTGCCACCAGCAGGACAGGGGCGCCGAACACCGGGGAGCTGTTTTTT. This encodes CATSRTGAPNTGELFF. Combining the CDR3 with reference TRBV15 and TRBJ2-2 gives the whole variable domain DAMVIQNPRYQVTQFGKPVTLSCSQTLNHNVMYWYQQKSSQAPKLLFHYYDKDFNNEADTPDNFQSRRPNTSFCFLDIRSPGLGDTAMYLCATSRTGAPNTGELFFGEGSRLTVL.

The chain employs TRBV7-2 and TRBJ2-7; 10 bases match TRBD2. CDR1 and CDR2 from the germline V gene are SGHTA and FQGNSA. CDR3 length equals 17 residues. The junction had 12 bases not matched to a gene; V was cut back by 5 bases and J by 2 bases. The CDR3 DNA follows: TGTGCCAGCAGCCTCCGCTGGGGAGCGGGGGGGACCTACGAGCAGTACTTC. Translated, it gives CASSLRWGAGGTYEQYF.

The V call is TRBV7-2, the J call TRBJ2-5; D unclear. CDR3 size: 14 residues. Germline values: CDR1 SGHTA, CDR2 FQGNSA. V was shortened by 1 base and J by 4 bases, with 10 bases between the two germline ends. CDR3 coding DNA: TGTGCCAGCAGCTTAGGGATCAGGATAGAGACCCAGTACTTC. It is translated as CASSLGIRIETQYF. Together with reference TRBV7-2 and TRBJ2-5, the CDR3 gives the full variable domain: GAGVSQSPSNKVTEKGKDVELRCDPISGHTALYWYRQSLGQGLEFLIYFQGNSAPDKSGLPSDRFSAERTGGSVSTLTIQRTQQEDSAVYLCASSLGIRIETQYFGPGTRLLVL.

The gene calls are TRBV10-3 and TRBJ2-1, with D perhaps TRBD2 (6 bases). CDR1 ENHRY and CDR2 SYGVKD come from the germline V gene. The CDR3 covers 18 residues. V was cut by 7 bases and J by 4 bases, with 26 bases left in between. For the CDR3, the DNA is TGTGCCATCACCACCGATCTGCGGGGAGGACACGGTTACAATGAGCAGTTCTTC. Residues: CAITTDLRGGHGYNEQFF.

With regard to this clone: This CDR3 is also generated by other DNA sequences in the sample. V and J are TRBV18 and TRBJ2-3, with a tentative D call TRBD2 (5 bases). Trimming removed 3 bases at V and 3 bases at J, with 10 bases between. There are 14 residues in the CDR3. The germline CDR1 and CDR2 sequences are KGHSH and LQKENI. This CDR3 reads CASSPGLGTDTQYF. CDR3 DNA sequence: TGTGCCAGCTCACCCGGACTGGGGACAGATACGCAGTATTTT.

This chain links TRBV6-6 with TRBJ1-1; D not resolved. The germline V and J ends were trimmed by 2 bases and 5 bases, with 6 bases remaining between them. The germline CDR1 and CDR2 sequences are MNHNY and SVGAGI (reference sequence). This CDR3 has 12 amino acids. The CDR3: CASSYVRTEAFF. As DNA, the CDR3 is TGTGCCAGCAGTTACGTGAGGACTGAAGCTTTCTTT.

In its sample, this clone was seen once. The chain combines TRBV6-5 with TRBJ2-3; tentative D call: TRBD1 (8 bases). Germline V gene lookup returns CDR1 MNHEY and CDR2 SVGAGI. The CDR3 loop spans 14 amino acids. V was trimmed by 7 bases and J by 1 base, leaving 12 bases between them. The CDR3 loop reads CASNRGGGTDTQYF. In DNA, the CDR3 is TGTGCCAGCAACAGGGGGGGAGGCACAGATACGCAGTATTTT.

This clone was counted a single time. J is TRBJ1-4 and V is TRBV27, with a tentative D call TRBD1 (6 bases). Germline V gives CDR1 MNHEY, CDR2 SMNVEV (reference sequence). This CDR3 has 14 amino acids. Trimming shortened V by 5 bases and J by 3 bases, and 10 bases separated the two germline ends. Written as DNA, the CDR3 is TGTGCCAGCAGTCAGGGGACTCCTAATGAAAAACTGTTTTTT. Translating it yields CASSQGTPNEKLFF.